The sample holds one count of the clone carrying this TCR beta chain. Germline CDR1 is MNHEY and CDR2 is SMNVEV (reference sequence). CDR3 length: 16 amino acids. With V trimmed by 0 bases and J by 2 bases, 3 bases remained unmatched. Only CD45RO-negative cells positively selected for CCR7 counted as naive CD8 cells, so terminally differentiated effector memory CD45RA+ cells were excluded. The assay was run at deep level. In the authors' workflow: In the immunoSEQ data, sequences were junction-only and lacked quality scores, so filtering differed. The data were produced by immunoSEQ multiplex PCR, yet TCRdb's version contains in-frame clones alone and is incomplete. V and J calls and clone size are given by that table; D and trimming were obtained from the DNA. The sample shows about 590,000 clones, just under 97% of them seen only once. This sample was taken from a study of shared clonotypes between healthy human individuals.

The gene calls are TRBV27 and TRBJ2-3, with 9 bases that match TRBD2. This receptor was taken from a woman in her twenties or thirties in good health. The sequenced sample was naive CD8+ T cells sorted from blood. CDR3 nucleotide sequence: TGTGCCAGCAGTTTATCGGCTAGCGGGATCACAGATACGCAGTATTTT. It specifies CASSLSASGITDTQYF.